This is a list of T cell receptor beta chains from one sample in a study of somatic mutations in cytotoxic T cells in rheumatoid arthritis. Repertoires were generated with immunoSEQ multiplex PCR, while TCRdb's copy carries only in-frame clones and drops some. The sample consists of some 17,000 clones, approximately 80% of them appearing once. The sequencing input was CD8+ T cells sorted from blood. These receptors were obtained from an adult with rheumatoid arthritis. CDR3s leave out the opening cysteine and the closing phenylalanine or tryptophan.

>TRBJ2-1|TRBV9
ASSAGSNEQF
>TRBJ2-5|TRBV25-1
ASSDRGQETQY
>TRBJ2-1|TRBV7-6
ASSLAGWRPSSYNEQF
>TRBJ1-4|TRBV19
ASSNRGLDEKLF
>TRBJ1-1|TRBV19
ASRDGNTEAF
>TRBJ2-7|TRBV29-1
SVVGLAIGYEQY
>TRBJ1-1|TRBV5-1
ASSLDVLGGTEAF
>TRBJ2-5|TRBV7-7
ASSLGGGSQETQY
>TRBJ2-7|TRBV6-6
ASSYMDRIAYEQY
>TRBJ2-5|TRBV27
ASSKRDSFQETQY
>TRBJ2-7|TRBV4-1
ASTRDLASLYEQY
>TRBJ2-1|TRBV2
ASNGDNEQF
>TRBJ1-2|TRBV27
ASSLSPVQAYGYT
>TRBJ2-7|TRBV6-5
ASQAGEFYEQY
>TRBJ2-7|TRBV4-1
ASSLGTGSYEQY
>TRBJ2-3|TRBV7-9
ASSPGLAANTDTQY
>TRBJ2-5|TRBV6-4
AGGGGLAGYQETQY
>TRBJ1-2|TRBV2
ASSLPGLQPRGYT
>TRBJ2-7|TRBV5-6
ASSEWDSYEQY
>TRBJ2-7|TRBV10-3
AILAGAGEQY
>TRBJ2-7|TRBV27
ASSFGGVREQY
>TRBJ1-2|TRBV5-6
ASSLEAGYGYT
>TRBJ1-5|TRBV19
ASSYTGTAAQH
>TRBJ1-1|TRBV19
ASSITGVTEAF
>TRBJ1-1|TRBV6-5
ASSYDRGDREAF
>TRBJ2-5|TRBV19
ASSEGASETQY
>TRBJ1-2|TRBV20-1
SAGGPYGYT
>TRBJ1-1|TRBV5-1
ASSLERNTEAF
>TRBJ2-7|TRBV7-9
ASSLDSGPEQY
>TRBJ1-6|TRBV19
ASSTGTENSPLH
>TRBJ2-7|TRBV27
ASSFAGATYEQY
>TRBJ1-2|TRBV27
ASSLSPGYHGYT
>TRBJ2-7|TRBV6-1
ASIVGNEQY
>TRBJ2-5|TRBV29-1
SVDPGGPSQETQY
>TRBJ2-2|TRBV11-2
ASSWERGEYTGELF
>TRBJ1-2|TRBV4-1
ASSPRVGDGYT
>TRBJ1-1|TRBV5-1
ASTLGTGDEAF
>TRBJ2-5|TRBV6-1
ASRERDTTWGTQY
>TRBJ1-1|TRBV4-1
ASSLRGPNTEAF
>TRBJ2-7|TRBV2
ASLAGSYEQY
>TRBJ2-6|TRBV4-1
ASSQESAAGANVLT
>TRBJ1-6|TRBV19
ASSRTVRVYNSPLH
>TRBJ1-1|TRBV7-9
EVDPEAF
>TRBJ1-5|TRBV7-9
ASSFTGGPNQPQH
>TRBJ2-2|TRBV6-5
ASSWGQGRTGELF
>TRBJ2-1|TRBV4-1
ASSQESSAQDEQF
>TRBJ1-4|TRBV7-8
ASSLGDRTWTNEKLF
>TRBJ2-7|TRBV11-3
ASSPGPSYEQY
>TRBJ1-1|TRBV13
ASSLGENTEAF
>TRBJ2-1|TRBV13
ASSLEAFSEQF
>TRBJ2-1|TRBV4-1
ASSRAVSSYNEQF
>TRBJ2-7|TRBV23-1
ATPVYSSYEQY
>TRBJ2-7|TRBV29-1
SVLVPSSEQY
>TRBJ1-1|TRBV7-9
ASSYWSGRTEAF